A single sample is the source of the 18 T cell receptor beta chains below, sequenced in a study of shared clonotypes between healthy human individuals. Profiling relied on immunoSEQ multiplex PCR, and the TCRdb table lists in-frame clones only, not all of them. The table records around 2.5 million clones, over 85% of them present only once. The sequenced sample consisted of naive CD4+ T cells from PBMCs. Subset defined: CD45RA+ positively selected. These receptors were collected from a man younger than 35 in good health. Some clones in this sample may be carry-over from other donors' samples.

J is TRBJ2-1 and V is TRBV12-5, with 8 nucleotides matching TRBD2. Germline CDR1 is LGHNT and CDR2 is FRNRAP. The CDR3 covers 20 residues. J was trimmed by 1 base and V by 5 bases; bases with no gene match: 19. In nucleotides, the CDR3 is TGTGCTAGTGGTAAGGACGGTATAACGGGACTAGGCCGTTCCTACAATGAGCAGTTCTTC. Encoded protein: CASGKDGITGLGRSYNEQFF.

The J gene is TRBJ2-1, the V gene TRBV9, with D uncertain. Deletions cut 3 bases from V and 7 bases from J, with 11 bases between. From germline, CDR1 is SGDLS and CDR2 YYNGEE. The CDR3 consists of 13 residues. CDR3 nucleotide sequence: TGTGCCAGCAGCGCCACCCTTGGGAATGAGCAGTTCTTC. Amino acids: CASSATLGNEQFF.

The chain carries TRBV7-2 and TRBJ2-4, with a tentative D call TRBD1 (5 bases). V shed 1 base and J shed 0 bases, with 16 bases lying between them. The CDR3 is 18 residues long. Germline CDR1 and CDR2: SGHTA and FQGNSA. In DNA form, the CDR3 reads TGTGCCAGCAGCTTAGGACAGTTTTCACAGATAGCCAAAAACATTCAGTACTTC. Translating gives CASSLGQFSQIAKNIQYF.

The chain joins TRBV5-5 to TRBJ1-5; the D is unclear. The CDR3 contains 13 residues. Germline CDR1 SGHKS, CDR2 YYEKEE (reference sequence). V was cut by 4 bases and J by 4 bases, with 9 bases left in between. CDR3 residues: CASSVQPNQPQHF. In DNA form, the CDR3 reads TGTGCCAGCAGCGTACAGCCGAATCAGCCCCAGCATTTT.

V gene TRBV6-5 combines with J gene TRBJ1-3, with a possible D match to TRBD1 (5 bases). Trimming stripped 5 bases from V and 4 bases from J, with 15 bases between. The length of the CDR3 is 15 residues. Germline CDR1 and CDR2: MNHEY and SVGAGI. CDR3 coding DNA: TGTGCCAGCAGTGTCGGGGGGTTTACCGGAAACACCATATATTTT. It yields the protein CASSVGGFTGNTIYF.

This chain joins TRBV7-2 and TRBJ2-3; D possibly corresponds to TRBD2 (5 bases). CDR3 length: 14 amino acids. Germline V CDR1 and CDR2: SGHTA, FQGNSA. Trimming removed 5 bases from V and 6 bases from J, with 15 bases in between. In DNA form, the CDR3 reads TGTGCCAGCAGCAATGAGGTGGCTAGCGATACGCAGTATTTT. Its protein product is CASSNEVASDTQYF.

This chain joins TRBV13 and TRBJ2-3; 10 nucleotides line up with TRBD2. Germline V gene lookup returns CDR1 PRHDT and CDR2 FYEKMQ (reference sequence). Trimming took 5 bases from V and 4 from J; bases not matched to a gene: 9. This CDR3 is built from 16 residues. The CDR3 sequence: CASSLAASGSPDTQYF. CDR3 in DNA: TGTGCCAGCAGCCTAGCGGCTAGCGGGAGCCCAGATACGCAGTATTTT. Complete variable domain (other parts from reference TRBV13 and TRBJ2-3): AAGVIQSPRHLIKEKRETATLKCYPIPRHDTVYWYQQGPGQDPQFLISFYEKMQSDKGSIPDRFSAQQFSDYHSELNMSSLELGDSALYFCASSLAASGSPDTQYFGPGTRLTVL.

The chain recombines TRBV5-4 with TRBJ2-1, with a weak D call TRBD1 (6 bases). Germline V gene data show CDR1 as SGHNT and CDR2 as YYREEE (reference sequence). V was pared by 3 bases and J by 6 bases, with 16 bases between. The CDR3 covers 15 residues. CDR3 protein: CASSSQGRGGNEQFF. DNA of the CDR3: TGTGCCAGCAGCTCTCAGGGCCGAGGGGGCAATGAGCAGTTCTTC.

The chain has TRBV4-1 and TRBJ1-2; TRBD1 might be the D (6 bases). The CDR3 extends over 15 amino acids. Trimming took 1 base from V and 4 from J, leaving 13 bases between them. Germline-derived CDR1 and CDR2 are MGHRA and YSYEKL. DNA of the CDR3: TGCGCCAGCAGCCAAGTAACAGGGTTATCCTATGGCTACACCTTC. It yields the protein CASSQVTGLSYGYTF.

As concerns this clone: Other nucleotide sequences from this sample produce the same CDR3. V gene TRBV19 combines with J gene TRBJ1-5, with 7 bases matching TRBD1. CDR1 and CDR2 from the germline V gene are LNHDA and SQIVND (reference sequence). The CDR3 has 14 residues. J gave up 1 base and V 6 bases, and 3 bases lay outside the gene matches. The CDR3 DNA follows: TGTGCCAGTAGCCGACAGGGCAGCAATCAGCCCCAGCATTTT. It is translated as CASSRQGSNQPQHF.

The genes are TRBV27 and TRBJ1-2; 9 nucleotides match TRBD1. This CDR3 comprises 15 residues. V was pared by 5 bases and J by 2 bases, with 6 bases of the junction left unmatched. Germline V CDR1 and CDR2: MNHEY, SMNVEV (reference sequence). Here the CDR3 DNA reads TGTGCCAGCAGTAAGGACAGGGGAAGCAACTATGGCTACACCTTC. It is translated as CASSKDRGSNYGYTF.

The CDR3 bases are TGTGCCAGCAGCTGGAGCGGGAGTTGGCGTGTTAGTCAGTACTTC. It yields the protein CASSWSGSWRVSQYF. The chain recombines TRBV7-8 with TRBJ2-4; 8 positions agree with TRBD2. CDR1 and CDR2 (germline): SGHVS, FQNEAQ. The CDR3 has 15 amino acids. J gave up 12 bases and V 4 bases, and 14 bases lay outside the gene matches. Full variable domain (rest looked up from reference TRBV7-8 and TRBJ2-4): GAGVSQSPRYKVAKRGQDVALRCDPISGHVSLFWYQQALGQGPEFLTYFQNEAQLDKSGLPSDRFFAERPEGSVSTLKIQRTQQEDSAVYLCASSWSGSWRVSQYFGAGTRLSVL.

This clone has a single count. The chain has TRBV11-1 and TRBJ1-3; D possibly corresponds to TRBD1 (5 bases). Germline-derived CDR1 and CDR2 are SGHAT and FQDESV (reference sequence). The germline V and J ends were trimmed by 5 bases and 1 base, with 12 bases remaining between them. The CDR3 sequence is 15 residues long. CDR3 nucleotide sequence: TGTGCCAGCAGCCGATCTGGGGGATCTGGAAACACCATATATTTT. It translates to CASSRSGGSGNTIYF.

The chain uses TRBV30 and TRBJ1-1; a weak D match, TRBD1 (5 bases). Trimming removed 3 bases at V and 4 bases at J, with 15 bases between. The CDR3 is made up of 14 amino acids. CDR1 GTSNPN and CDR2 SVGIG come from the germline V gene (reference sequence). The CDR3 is CAWRKSTGGTEAFF. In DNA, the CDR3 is TGTGCCTGGAGGAAATCGACCGGGGGCACTGAAGCTTTCTTT. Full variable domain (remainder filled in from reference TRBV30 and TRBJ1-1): SQTIHQWPATLVQPVGSPLSLECTVEGTSNPNLYWYRQAAGRGLQLLFYSVGIGQISSEVPQNLSASRPQDRQFILSSKKLLLSDSGFYLCAWRKSTGGTEAFFGQGTRLTVV.

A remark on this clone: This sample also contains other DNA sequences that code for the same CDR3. The CDR3 region has the DNA TGTGCCAGCAGCGTAGGTAGCGGGAGCACAGATACGCAGTATTTT. This sequence encodes CASSVGSGSTDTQYF. The rearrangement uses TRBV9 and TRBJ2-3; TRBD2 aligns across 7 bases. CDR1 SGDLS and CDR2 YYNGEE come from the germline V gene. V was clipped by 0 bases and J by 0 bases; unmatched bases: 1. The CDR3 loop spans 15 amino acids.

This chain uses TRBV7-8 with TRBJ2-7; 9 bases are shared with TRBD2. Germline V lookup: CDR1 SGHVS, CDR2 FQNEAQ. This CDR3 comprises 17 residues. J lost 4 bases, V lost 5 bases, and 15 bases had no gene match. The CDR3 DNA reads TGTGCCAGCAGCACCAGAGGGAACGAGCGGGAGGCTTACGAGCAGTACTTC. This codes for CASSTRGNEREAYEQYF.

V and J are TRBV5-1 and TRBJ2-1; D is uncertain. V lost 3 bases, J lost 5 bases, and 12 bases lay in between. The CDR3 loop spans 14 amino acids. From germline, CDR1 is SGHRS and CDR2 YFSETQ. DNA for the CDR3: TGCGCCAGCAGCTCCGCCCCACCTAACAATGAGCAGTTCTTC. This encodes CASSSAPPNNEQFF.

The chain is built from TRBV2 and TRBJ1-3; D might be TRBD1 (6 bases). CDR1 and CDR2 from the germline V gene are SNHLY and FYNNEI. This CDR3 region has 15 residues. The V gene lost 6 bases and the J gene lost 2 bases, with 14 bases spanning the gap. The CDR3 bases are TGTGCCAGCAGCCGGTCGGCAGGGGCTGGAAACACCATATATTTT. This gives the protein CASSRSAGAGNTIYF.